The clone carrying this T cell receptor beta chain was recorded a few times. The antigen remains undetermined. One end of the junction fails to match germline, which may point to a read error. The source of the sample is a study of early T cells in non-severe SARS-CoV-2 infection. Study-wide background: Sequencing used unsorted whole-blood bulk RNA, so chains lack pairing. Whole-study results and caveats: VDJdb matches were skewed toward anti-spike CD8 T cell responses.

Germline CDR1 reads MNHEY; CDR2 reads SVGEGT. This CDR3 has 17 amino acids. Unique molecular identifiers tagged individual cDNA molecules. MiXCR was run by TCRdb on the 5' RACE reads, yielding one entry per CDR3 protein. This table holds 57,000 or so distinct CDR3 sequences, 12% found once. The receptor's source is an adult who was a healthcare worker with PCR-confirmed SARS-CoV-2 infection or an uninfected control (not recorded which). The donor label of this sample is uncertain. Sample: whole blood, taken at baseline. The rearrangement links TRBV6-2 or TRBV6-3 to TRBJ1-5, with D possibly TRBD1 on 6 matching bases. The CDR3 coding sequence is TGTGCCAGCAGTGCCCCAATCAGGGGTTCGAGCAATCAACCCCAGCATTTT. It translates to CASSAPIRGSSNQPQHF.